These T cell receptor beta chains were read from a single sample in a study of blood T cell repertoires in COVID-19. Sequencing used immunoSEQ multiplex PCR; TCRdb keeps in-frame clones, though not all of them. Of 110,000 or so clones in the sample, about 88% were seen once. Sequenced: peripheral blood. The receptors come from an older woman who had recovered from COVID-19. The CDR3 runs from the conserved cysteine through the conserved F or W. D genes are given only for firm matches. Part of the rows lack a size; the others show once, few, many or a class for expanded clones.

J gene,clone size,D gene,V gene,CDR3 DNA,CDR3 protein
TRBJ2-5,.,.,TRBV6-5,TGTGCCAGCGGAAGGGGAATCCAAGAGACCCAGTACTTC,CASGRGIQETQYF
TRBJ2-5,.,TRBD1,TRBV7-6,TGTGCCAGCAGCTTCTCCCCTGGGACAGAAGAGACCCAGTACTTC,CASSFSPGTEETQYF
TRBJ2-3,.,TRBD1,TRBV19,TGTGCCAGTAGTAATGCAGGGGGAAGCACCGAGACAGATACGCAGTATTTT,CASSNAGGSTETDTQYF
TRBJ1-1,.,.,TRBV19,TGTGCCAGTAGTATCTCAAGGGGCACTGAAGCTTTCTTT,CASSISRGTEAFF
TRBJ2-7,.,TRBD1,TRBV13,TGTGCCAGCAGCACCCGGACAGGGCCCTACGAGCAGTACTTC,CASSTRTGPYEQYF
TRBJ2-2,.,.,TRBV7-2,TGTGCCAGCAGCCAAGCTGTTGGCGGACACGGGGAGCTGTTTTTT,CASSQAVGGHGELFF
TRBJ1-5,.,.,TRBV19,TGTGCCAGTAGTCCCCGGACAGGCAATCAGCCCCAGCATTTT,CASSPRTGNQPQHF
TRBJ2-2,.,TRBD2,TRBV7-2,TGTGCCAGCAGCCCTAGCGGGAGGGCCTATAAGAACACCGGGGAGCTGTTTTTT,CASSPSGRAYKNTGELFF
TRBJ2-1,.,.,TRBV28,TGTGCCAGCAGTTTAATTGGGGCGACGATGACAGGCAATGAGCAGTTCTTC,CASSLIGATMTGNEQFF
TRBJ1-2,.,TRBD1,TRBV28,TGTGCCAGCAGTTTCACCGGGACAGGGAACTATGGCTACACCTTC,CASSFTGTGNYGYTF
TRBJ2-5,.,.,TRBV19,TGTGCCAGTAGTATAGGGAGCCAAGAGACCCAGTACTTC,CASSIGSQETQYF
TRBJ1-5,few,.,TRBV5-5,TGTGCCAGCAGCTTGGGTTTGGGGGGAAATCAGCCCCAGCATTTT,CASSLGLGGNQPQHF
TRBJ2-5,.,.,TRBV7-2,TGTGCCAGCAGCTTAGTCAGACAAGAGACCCAGTACTTC,CASSLVRQETQYF
TRBJ2-2,.,.,TRBV7-8,TGTGCCAGCAGCTTAGTTGGAGGGCCGAACACCGGGGAGCTGTTTTTT,CASSLVGGPNTGELFF
TRBJ2-3,.,TRBD2,TRBV7-3,TGTGCCAGCAGCCGGGGGGTTGGTACGCAGTATTTT,CASSRGVGTQYF
TRBJ2-5,.,TRBD2,TRBV9,TGTGCCAGCAGCGTAGGCGGGGGGGCCGTCAAAGAGACCCAGTACTTC,CASSVGGGAVKETQYF
TRBJ2-7,.,TRBD1,TRBV15,TGTGCCACCAGCAGAGGGACAGGACGCGAGCAGTACTTC,CATSRGTGREQYF
TRBJ2-7,.,TRBD1,TRBV10-1,TGCGCCAGCAGCCGGAGGACAGGGCAATTTGCCTACGAGCAGTACTTC,CASSRRTGQFAYEQYF
TRBJ1-2,few,.,TRBV27,TGTGCCAGCAGTTTTGGCGCGGGCTATGGCTACACCTTC,CASSFGAGYGYTF
TRBJ2-7,.,.,TRBV19,TGTGCCAGTAGTGGGAGCGAGCAGTACTTC,CASSGSEQYF
TRBJ1-4,.,.,TRBV30,TGTGCCTGGACCCAAGGGGATGAAAAACTGTTTTTT,CAWTQGDEKLFF
TRBJ2-2,.,TRBD2,TRBV3-1/TRBV3-2,TGTGCCAGCAGCCGCCAGGGGACTAGCGGGAGAAGGACCGGGGAGCTGTTTTTT,CASSRQGTSGRRTGELFF
TRBJ2-5,.,.,TRBV9,TGTGCCAGCAGCTTAGGGGCCGGCCTTCAAGAGACCCAGTACTTC,CASSLGAGLQETQYF
TRBJ1-6,.,TRBD1,TRBV6-5,TGTGCCAGCAGTTACTCCCGGGACAGTACAAATTCACCCCTCCACTTT,CASSYSRDSTNSPLHF
TRBJ2-3,.,.,TRBV5-4,TGTGCCAGCAGCTTGGAGCATAAATCTAGCACAGATACGCAGTATTTT,CASSLEHKSSTDTQYF
TRBJ2-1,few,.,TRBV20-1,TGCAGTGCTCACAGGGTGAATGAGCAGTTCTTC,CSAHRVNEQFF
TRBJ2-7,few,.,TRBV27,TGTGCCAGCAGGACCATGCTGGGGGCGAGCGAGCAGTACTTC,CASRTMLGASEQYF
TRBJ2-5,.,TRBD1,TRBV5-1,TGCGCCAGCAGCGTACAGGGGGGAGAGACCCAGTACTTC,CASSVQGGETQYF
TRBJ1-4,.,TRBD1,TRBV3-1/TRBV3-2,TGTGCTTGCGGGGGACAGGGAACAACTAATGAAAAACTGTTTTTT,CACGGQGTTNEKLFF
TRBJ2-7,.,.,TRBV19,TGTGCCAGTAGTCCCCTGGTTGCGGTCCCCTACGAGCAGTACTTC,CASSPLVAVPYEQYF